This T cell receptor beta chain comes out of a study of CD8 T cells in ankylosing spondylitis. Study-wide points: Roughly 8 highly homologous variants made up a TCR beta motif that seemed to typify ankylosing spondylitis blood.

The CDR3 contains 14 residues. Trimming took 5 bases from V and 8 from J, leaving 16 bases between them. Per germline, CDR1 SGHAT and CDR2 FQNNGV. Using its own MiXCR run on the 5' RACE reads, TCRdb lists one record per CDR3 protein. The sample lists about 540,000 distinct CDR3 sequences, about 13% occurring once. In this sample, this clonotype turned up a few times. Its antigen is currently unknown. The specimen was blood, either unsorted or a sorted T cell fraction (not recorded which). The clonotype comes from a male donor with ankylosing spondylitis. The chain links TRBV11-2 to TRBJ2-1; TRBD1 might be the D (5 bases). Here the CDR3 DNA reads TGTGCCAGCAGCCCAGAGTGGGGCCCGCATGAGCAGTTCTTC. Its protein is CASSPEWGPHEQFF.